The 25 T cell receptor beta chains given below trace back to one sample, sequenced in a study of blood T cell repertoires in COVID-19. TCRdb's table, derived via immunoSEQ multiplex PCR, lists solely in-frame clones and lacks some. The sample yields 300,000 to 350,000 clones, 90% seen once. Input material: PBMCs or T cells enriched from blood (not recorded which). The source is a woman between 18 and 30 years old with acute COVID-19.

The V call is TRBV19, the J call TRBJ2-7, with 7 bases identical to TRBD1. Trimming took 10 bases from V and 3 from J; bases not matched to a gene: 9. The CDR3 is 13 residues long. Germline V CDR1 and CDR2: LNHDA, SQIVND (reference sequence). DNA of the CDR3: TGTGCCACCCTCGACAGGGACGGCTACGAGCAGTACTTC. Translating gives CATLDRDGYEQYF.

This clone has only a few counts. The rearrangement links TRBV29-1 to TRBJ1-3; 9 bases map to TRBD1. In germline, CDR1 is SQVTM, CDR2 ANQGSEA. V lost 3 bases, J lost 2 bases, and 2 bases stayed unmatched. This CDR3 spans 14 amino acids. The CDR3 sequence: CSVDRTGAGNTIYF. As DNA, the CDR3 is TGCAGCGTTGACAGGACAGGGGCTGGAAACACCATATATTTT. Filled out from reference TRBV29-1 and TRBJ1-3, the complete variable domain reads SAVISQKPSRDICQRGTSLTIQCQVDSQVTMMFWYRQQPGQSLTLIATANQGSEATYESGFVIDKFPISRPNLTFSTLTVSNMSPEDSSIYLCSVDRTGAGNTIYFGEGSWLTVV.

The genes are TRBV5-8 and TRBJ2-7, with 8 positions matching TRBD2. V shed 0 bases and J 4 bases; nucleotides not matched to a gene: 6. CDR1 and CDR2 from the germline V gene are SGHTS and YDEGEE. The length of the CDR3 is 15 residues. The CDR3 protein is CASSLAASGFYEQYF. The CDR3 region has the DNA TGTGCCAGCAGCTTGGCGGCTAGCGGGTTTTACGAGCAGTACTTC.

This clone appeared a few times. This chain uses TRBV18 with TRBJ2-7; no firm D call. The CDR3 totals 14 residues. CDR1 and CDR2 (germline): KGHSH, LQKENI. The V gene lost 6 bases and the J gene lost 2 bases, with 14 bases spanning the gap. DNA for the CDR3: TGTGCCAGCTCCCCGCAGAACGGAGCCTACGAGCAGTACTTC. As protein: CASSPQNGAYEQYF.

This chain joins TRBV25-1 and TRBJ2-1; D is possibly TRBD2 (5 bases). The CDR3 spans 13 residues. The germline V gene has CDR1 MGHDK and CDR2 SYGVNS. Trimming left V 3 bases short and J 8 bases short, with 11 bases between. The CDR3 reads CASSDSSFDEQFF. The CDR3 DNA reads TGTGCCAGCAGTGATTCTAGCTTCGATGAGCAGTTCTTC. Complete variable domain (other parts from reference TRBV25-1 and TRBJ2-1): EADIYQTPRYLVIGTGKKITLECSQTMGHDKMYWYQQDPGMELHLIHYSYGVNSTEKGDLSSESTVSRIRTEHFPLTLESARPSHTSQYLCASSDSSFDEQFFGPGTRLTVL.

This sequence joins TRBV29-1 and TRBJ2-3; 7 nucleotides align to TRBD1. The CDR3 is 13 residues long. Looked up from germline, CDR1 is SQVTM and CDR2 is ANQGSEA. V shed 1 base and J 4 bases; nucleotides not matched to a gene: 2. CDR3 nucleotides: TGCAGCGTTGAAGTGACAGGGTCAGATACGCAGTATTTT. Amino acids: CSVEVTGSDTQYF.

The J gene is TRBJ2-7, the V gene TRBV11-3, with D perhaps matching TRBD1 (5 bases). The germline V and J ends were trimmed by 3 bases and 0 bases, with 12 bases remaining between them. Germline lookup yields CDR1 SGHNT and CDR2 YENEEA. This CDR3 is built from 15 residues. The CDR3 DNA reads as TGTGCCAGCAGCTTGCGCGACAGTAGCTCCTACGAGCAGTACTTC. Its protein is CASSLRDSSSYEQYF.

This chain connects TRBV19 to TRBJ2-1; 7 bases agree with TRBD2. V was clipped by 3 bases and J by 0 bases; unmatched bases: 11. This CDR3 has 18 residues. Germline V gives CDR1 LNHDA, CDR2 SQIVND (reference sequence). In nucleotides, the CDR3 is TGTGCCAGTAGTATTGGGCTAGCGGTATCGAGCTCCTACAATGAGCAGTTCTTC. Translating gives CASSIGLAVSSSYNEQFF.

The rearrangement joins TRBV2 to TRBJ2-7, with D unresolved. This CDR3 has 16 amino acids. Trimming shortened V by 6 bases and J by 0 bases, and 18 bases separated the two germline ends. Germline CDR1 SNHLY, CDR2 FYNNEI. DNA of the CDR3: TGTGCCAGCAGCCTAGATCTCGACGGCTTCTCCTACGAGCAGTACTTC. This encodes CASSLDLDGFSYEQYF.

The chain combines TRBV12-3 or TRBV12-4 with TRBJ1-5; D gene unclear. The CDR3 consists of 13 residues. Trimming shortened V by 5 bases and J by 3 bases, and 8 bases separated the two germline ends. CDR3 residues: CASSLDTNQPQHF. The CDR3 DNA sequence: TGTGCCAGCAGTCTCGACACCAATCAGCCCCAGCATTTT.

This chain joins TRBV6-6 and TRBJ1-3; D gene unclear. The V and J ends lost 2 bases and 0 bases respectively, with 11 bases between them. Germline CDR1 MNHNY, CDR2 SVGAGI (reference sequence). The CDR3 sequence is 16 residues long. DNA for the CDR3: TGTGCCAGCAGTTACCCGGGGAGTGCCTCTGGAAACACCATATATTTT. Translating it yields CASSYPGSASGNTIYF.

This chain uses TRBV20-1 with TRBJ1-2; 7 positions match TRBD1. The CDR3 has 11 residues. Per the germline V gene, CDR1 is DFQATT and CDR2 is SNEGSKA (reference sequence). The CDR3 reads CRGGGSFGYTF. The CDR3 nucleotides are TGCAGAGGGGGCGGATCTTTCGGCTACACCTTC.

The chain joins TRBV14 to TRBJ2-2; 7 bases align to TRBD1. V shed 4 bases, J shed 1 base, and the junction held 6 bases outside the gene matches. The germline V gene encodes CDR1 SGHDN and CDR2 FVKESK. The CDR3 is 16 residues long. This CDR3 reads CASSRWTGENTGELFF. DNA of the CDR3: TGTGCCAGCAGCCGATGGACAGGAGAGAACACCGGGGAGCTGTTTTTT.

The rearrangement links TRBV13 to TRBJ1-5; TRBD1 matches at 8 bases. After removal of 4 bases from V and 7 bases from J, the junction contained 6 bases not matched to a gene. Germline loops: CDR1 PRHDT, CDR2 FYEKMQ (reference sequence). CDR3 length: 14 amino acids. This CDR3 is CASSSGQDGQPQHF. The CDR3 coding sequence is TGTGCCAGCAGCTCGGGACAGGACGGGCAGCCCCAGCATTTT.

The chain employs TRBV11-2 and TRBJ2-1; 11 nucleotides match TRBD2. The germline gives CDR1 SGHAT, CDR2 FQNNGV. The CDR3 has 13 residues. V lost 2 bases, J lost 10 bases, and 1 base stayed unmatched. The CDR3 nucleotides read TGTGCCAGCAGCTTAAGACTAGCGGGAGAGCAGTTCTTC. This translates into CASSLRLAGEQFF.

The gene calls are TRBV30 and TRBJ1-6; 7 positions agree with TRBD1. Germline CDR1 GTSNPN, CDR2 SVGIG (reference sequence). V shed 2 bases and J 2 bases; nucleotides not matched to a gene: 0. The CDR3 is 14 residues long. The CDR3 loop is CAWSTGAYNSPLHF. The CDR3 DNA reads TGTGCCTGGAGTACAGGGGCCTATAATTCACCCCTCCACTTT.

The chain joins TRBV7-9 to TRBJ1-1; D is undetermined. Trimming took 4 bases from V and 6 from J, leaving 12 bases between them. Germline V lookup: CDR1 SEHNR, CDR2 FQNEAQ (reference sequence). The CDR3 covers 13 residues. CDR3 region: CASSSVVGAEAFF. Written as DNA, the CDR3 is TGTGCCAGCAGCTCCGTAGTTGGTGCTGAAGCTTTCTTT. Together with reference TRBV7-9 and TRBJ1-1, the CDR3 gives the full variable domain: DTGVSQNPRHKITKRGQNVTFRCDPISEHNRLYWYRQTLGQGPEFLTYFQNEAQLEKSRLLSDRFSAERPKGSFSTLEIQRTEQGDSAMYLCASSSVVGAEAFFGQGTRLTVV.

In this sample, this clone turned up once. The rearrangement uses TRBV28 and TRBJ1-5; the match to TRBD1 covers 10 bases. The trim removed 6 bases at V and 7 bases at J, leaving 18 bases unmatched. The germline gives CDR1 MDHEN, CDR2 SYDVKM. This CDR3 contains 18 residues. CDR3 loop: CASSSTGTGVGVNQPQHF. CDR3 coding DNA: TGTGCCAGCAGCTCCACCGGGACAGGGGTAGGTGTGAACCAGCCCCAGCATTTT.

The V and J genes are TRBV27 and TRBJ2-1; 10 bases align to TRBD2. V shed 4 bases, J shed 7 bases, and the junction held 7 bases outside the gene matches. There are 15 residues in the CDR3. Germline lookup yields CDR1 MNHEY and CDR2 SMNVEV (reference sequence). The CDR3, as DNA: TGTGCCAGCAGTTCCCTAGCGGGAGATCGGAATGAGCAGTTCTTC. As protein: CASSSLAGDRNEQFF.

This chain links TRBV24-1 with TRBJ2-5; 13 nucleotides match TRBD2. In germline, CDR1 is KGHDR, CDR2 SFDVKD. The V and J ends lost 7 bases and 4 bases, in that order; junction bases with no gene match: 8. The CDR3 consists of 16 residues. Written as DNA, the CDR3 is TGTGCCACCAGCGATGTGGGACTAGCGGGACTAGAGACCCAGTACTTC. Translated, it gives CATSDVGLAGLETQYF.

J is TRBJ1-4 and V is TRBV6-5, with 7 positions matching TRBD1. The V gene end was trimmed by 6 bases and the J gene end by 8 bases; junction bases not matched to a gene: 9. The length of the CDR3 is 14 residues. Germline CDR1 reads MNHEY; CDR2 reads SVGAGI. CDR3 sequence reads: CASSPDRVTEKLFF. Written as DNA, the CDR3 is TGTGCCAGCAGCCCCGACAGGGTAACGGAAAAACTGTTTTTT.

V usage is TRBV5-1 and J usage is TRBJ2-2; TRBD1 matches 8 bases. The V and J ends lost 4 bases and 5 bases, in that order; junction bases with no gene match: 10. The length of the CDR3 is 16 residues. Germline CDR1 SGHRS, CDR2 YFSETQ. The CDR3: CASSQIETGVTGELFF. The CDR3 nucleotides are TGCGCCAGCAGCCAGATTGAGACAGGGGTAACCGGGGAGCTGTTTTTT.

The V call is TRBV19, the J call TRBJ1-4; D gene ambiguous. V was cut by 6 bases and J by 7 bases, with 9 bases left in between. This CDR3 comprises 12 residues. CDR1 and CDR2 (germline): LNHDA, SQIVND (reference sequence). For the CDR3, the DNA is TGTGCCAGTAGAAACGGGTTTGAAAAACTGTTTTTT. It specifies CASRNGFEKLFF.

This sequence joins TRBV5-1 and TRBJ1-4; TRBD1 is a possible D gene (5 bases). CDR3 size: 14 residues. The V gene lost 4 bases and the J gene lost 2 bases, with 9 bases spanning the gap. In germline, CDR1 is SGHRS, CDR2 YFSETQ. The CDR3 DNA reads as TGCGCCAGCAGCAGCGACAGTACTAATGAAAAACTGTTTTTT. As protein: CASSSDSTNEKLFF. Complete variable domain (other parts from reference TRBV5-1 and TRBJ1-4): KAGVTQTPRYLIKTRGQQVTLSCSPISGHRSVSWYQQTPGQGLQFLFEYFSETQRNKGNFPGRFSGRQFSNSRSEMNVSTLELGDSALYLCASSSDSTNEKLFFGSGTQLSVL.

The chain links TRBV5-1 to TRBJ1-1; tentatively, D is TRBD1 (6 bases). V was shortened by 7 bases and J by 5 bases, with 15 bases between the two germline ends. CDR1 SGHRS and CDR2 YFSETQ come from the germline V gene. The CDR3 is made up of 13 amino acids. CDR3 protein: CASEGVEGTEAFF. The DNA for the CDR3 is TGCGCCAGCGAGGGGGTCGAAGGGACTGAAGCTTTCTTT.